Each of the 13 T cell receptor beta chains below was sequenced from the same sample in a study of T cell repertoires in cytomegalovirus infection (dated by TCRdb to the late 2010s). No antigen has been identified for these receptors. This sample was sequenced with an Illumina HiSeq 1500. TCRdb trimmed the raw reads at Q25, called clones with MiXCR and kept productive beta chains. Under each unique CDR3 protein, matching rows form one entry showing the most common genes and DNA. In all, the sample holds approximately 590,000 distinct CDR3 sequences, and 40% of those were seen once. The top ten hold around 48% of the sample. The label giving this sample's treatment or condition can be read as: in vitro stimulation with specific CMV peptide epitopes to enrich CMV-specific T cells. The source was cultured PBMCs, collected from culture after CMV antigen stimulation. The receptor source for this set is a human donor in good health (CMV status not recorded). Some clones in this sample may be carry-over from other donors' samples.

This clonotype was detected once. CDR3 loop: CSAFRTSGDQETQYF. In nucleotides, the CDR3 is TGCAGTGCTTTCCGGACTAGCGGAGACCAAGAGACCCAGTACTTC. V is TRBV20-1 and J is TRBJ2-5; 10 nucleotides align to TRBD2. Germline CDR1 reads DFQATT; CDR2 reads SNEGSKA (reference sequence). Trimming at V came to 5 bases and at J to 0 bases, leaving 6 bases not matched to a gene. CDR3 size: 15 residues.

CDR3 protein: CASSPFIAGRETQYF. The CDR3 nucleotides read TGTGCCAGCAGCCCGTTCATCGCGGGAAGGGAGACCCAGTACTTC. The chain employs TRBV6-2 or TRBV6-3 and TRBJ2-5; D is perhaps TRBD2 (6 bases). CDR1 and CDR2 from the germline V gene are MNHEY and SVGEGT. The CDR3 sequence is 15 residues long. The V gene lost 6 bases and the J gene lost 5 bases, with 19 bases spanning the gap.

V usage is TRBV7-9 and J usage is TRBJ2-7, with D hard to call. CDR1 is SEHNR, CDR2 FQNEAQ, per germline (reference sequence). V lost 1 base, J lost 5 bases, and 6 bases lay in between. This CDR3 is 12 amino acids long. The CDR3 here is CASSLDADEQYF. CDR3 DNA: TGTGCCAGCAGCTTAGATGCGGACGAGCAGTACTTC.

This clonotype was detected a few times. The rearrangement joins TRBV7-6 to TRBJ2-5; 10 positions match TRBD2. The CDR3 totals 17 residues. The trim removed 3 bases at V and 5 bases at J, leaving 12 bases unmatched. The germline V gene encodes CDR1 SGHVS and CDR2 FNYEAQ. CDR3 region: CASSLLPSGRALETQYF. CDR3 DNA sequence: TGTGCCAGCAGCTTGCTCCCCAGCGGGAGGGCCCTGGAGACCCAGTACTTC. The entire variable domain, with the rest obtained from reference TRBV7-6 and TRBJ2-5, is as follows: GAGVSQSPRYKVTKRGQDVALRCDPISGHVSLYWYRQALGQGPEFLTYFNYEAQQDKSGLPNDRFSAERPEGSISTLTIQRTEQRDSAMYRCASSLLPSGRALETQYFGPGTRLLVL.

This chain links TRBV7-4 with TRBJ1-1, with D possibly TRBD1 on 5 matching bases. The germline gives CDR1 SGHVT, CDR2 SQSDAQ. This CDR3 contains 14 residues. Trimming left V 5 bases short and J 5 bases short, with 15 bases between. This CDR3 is CASSTQGSRTEAFF. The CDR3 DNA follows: TGTGCCAGCAGCACCCAGGGTTCGAGGACTGAAGCTTTCTTT.

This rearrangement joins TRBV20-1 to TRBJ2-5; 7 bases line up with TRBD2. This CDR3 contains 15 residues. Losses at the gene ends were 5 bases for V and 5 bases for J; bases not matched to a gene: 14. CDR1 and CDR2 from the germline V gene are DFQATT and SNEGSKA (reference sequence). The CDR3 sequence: CSAPNGAGAGETQYF. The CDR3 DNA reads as TGCAGTGCTCCGAACGGCGCGGGAGCGGGGGAGACCCAGTACTTC.

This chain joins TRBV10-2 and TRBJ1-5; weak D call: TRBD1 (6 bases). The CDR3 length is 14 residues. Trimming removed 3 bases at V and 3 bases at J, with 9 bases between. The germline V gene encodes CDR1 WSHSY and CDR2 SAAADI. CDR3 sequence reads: CASSEQGYNQPQHF. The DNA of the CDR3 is TGCGCCAGCAGTGAACAGGGCTACAATCAGCCCCAGCATTTT.

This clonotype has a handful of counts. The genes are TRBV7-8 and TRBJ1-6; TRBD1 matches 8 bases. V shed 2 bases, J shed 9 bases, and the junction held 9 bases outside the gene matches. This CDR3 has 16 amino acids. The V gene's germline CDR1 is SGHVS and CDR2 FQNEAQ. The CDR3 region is CASSLLAGQGGSPLHF. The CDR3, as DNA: TGTGCCAGCAGCTTATTAGCCGGACAGGGAGGTTCACCCCTCCACTTT. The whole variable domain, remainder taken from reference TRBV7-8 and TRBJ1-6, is GAGVSQSPRYKVAKRGQDVALRCDPISGHVSLFWYQQALGQGPEFLTYFQNEAQLDKSGLPSDRFFAERPEGSVSTLKIQRTQQEDSAVYLCASSLLAGQGGSPLHFGNGTRLTVT.

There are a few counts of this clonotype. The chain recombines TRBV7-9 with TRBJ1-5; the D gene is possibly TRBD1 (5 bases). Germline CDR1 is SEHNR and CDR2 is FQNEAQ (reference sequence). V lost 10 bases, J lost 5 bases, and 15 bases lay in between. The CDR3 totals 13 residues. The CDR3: CAISPGRDQPQHF. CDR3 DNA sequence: TGTGCCATCAGTCCAGGGCGGGATCAGCCCCAGCATTTT. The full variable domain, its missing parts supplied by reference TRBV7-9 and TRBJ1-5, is DTGVSQNPRHKITKRGQNVTFRCDPISEHNRLYWYRQTLGQGPEFLTYFQNEAQLEKSRLLSDRFSAERPKGSFSTLEIQRTEQGDSAMYLCAISPGRDQPQHFGDGTRLSIL.

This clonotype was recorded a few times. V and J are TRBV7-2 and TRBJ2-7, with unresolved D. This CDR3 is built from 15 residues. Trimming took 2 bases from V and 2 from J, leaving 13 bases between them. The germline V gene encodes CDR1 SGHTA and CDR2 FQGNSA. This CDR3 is CASSLLVTGAYEQYF. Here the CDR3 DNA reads TGTGCCAGCAGCTTACTAGTAACGGGCGCCTACGAGCAGTACTTC.

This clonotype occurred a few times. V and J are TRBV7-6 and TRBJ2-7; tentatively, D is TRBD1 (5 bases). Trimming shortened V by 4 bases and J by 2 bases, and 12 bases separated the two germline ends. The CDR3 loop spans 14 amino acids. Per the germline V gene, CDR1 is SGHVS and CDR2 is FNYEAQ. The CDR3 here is CASSSDTEPYEQYF. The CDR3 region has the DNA TGTGCCAGCAGCTCGGACACCGAACCCTACGAGCAGTACTTC.

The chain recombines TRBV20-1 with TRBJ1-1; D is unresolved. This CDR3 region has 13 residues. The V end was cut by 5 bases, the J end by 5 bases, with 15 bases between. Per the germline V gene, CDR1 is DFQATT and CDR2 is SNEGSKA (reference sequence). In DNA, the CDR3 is TGCAGTGCTTTAGGATTGCCGGGGACTGAAGCTTTCTTT. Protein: CSALGLPGTEAFF.

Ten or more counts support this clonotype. CDR3: CASSYLGTNTGELFF. CDR3 nucleotides: TGTGCCAGCAGTTACCTGGGAACGAACACCGGGGAGCTGTTTTTT. The V gene is TRBV7-8, the J gene TRBJ2-2; D call uncertain. Germline V CDR1 and CDR2: SGHVS, FQNEAQ. The CDR3 is 15 residues long. The V end lost 6 bases, the J end lost 0 bases, and 11 bases lay between the germline ends. Together with reference TRBV7-8 and TRBJ2-2, the CDR3 gives the full variable domain: GAGVSQSPRYKVAKRGQDVALRCDPISGHVSLFWYQQALGQGPEFLTYFQNEAQLDKSGLPSDRFFAERPEGSVSTLKIQRTQQEDSAVYLCASSYLGTNTGELFFGEGSRLTVL.